This is a list of T cell receptor beta chains from one sample in a study of beta chain features in type 1 diabetes. The assay was immunoSEQ multiplex PCR, and TCRdb's table has in-frame clones only and misses some. The data contain around 330,000 clones, 9.5% to 12% of them singletons. Sequenced material: naive CD4+ T cells from blood. Source of these receptors: a woman aged 25 to 39 in good health. Each CDR3 is given with its conserved first and last residue.

v_call,j_call,cdr3_aa
TRBV4-2,TRBJ2-4,CASSQDPAGATKNIQYF
TRBV9,TRBJ2-1,CASSVTSGSSSYNEQFF
TRBV7-9,TRBJ2-7,CASSSTSGRYPSYEQYF
TRBV15,TRBJ2-1,CATSPAGGRPNEQFF
TRBV28,TRBJ1-2,CASSLGRDYGYTF
TRBV9,TRBJ2-1,CATPSGNEQFF
TRBV9,TRBJ2-1,CASSVSSLLNPPYNEQFF
TRBV11-2,TRBJ2-1,CASSFTGEGEQFF
TRBV5-4,TRBJ2-3,CASSTPGQGMGTDTQYF
TRBV7-8,TRBJ1-5,CASSLDQGLQPQHF
TRBV6-5,TRBJ2-1,CASRRKQYNEQFF
TRBV9,TRBJ2-3,CASSMREGLDTQYF
TRBV7-3,TRBJ2-3,CASSRGLAGADTQYF